The 25 T cell receptor beta chains below were found in one sample sequenced in a study of blood T cell repertoires in COVID-19. Sequencing was performed with immunoSEQ multiplex PCR; in TCRdb, only in-frame clones are kept and a portion is missing. This table has 120,000 to 150,000 clones, around three quarters appearing once. Sequenced: peripheral blood. These receptors were obtained from a man aged 60 to 75 with acute or convalescent COVID-19.

The rearrangement joins TRBV28 to TRBJ2-3; D call uncertain. The V gene lost 7 bases and the J gene lost 6 bases, with 14 bases spanning the gap. Per germline, CDR1 MDHEN and CDR2 SYDVKM. This CDR3 is 13 amino acids long. The CDR3 bases are TGTGCCAGCACCCTTGGGCACCGCGATACGCAGTATTTT. Translating gives CASTLGHRDTQYF.

This clone was counted between two and nine times. The V gene is TRBV30, the J gene TRBJ1-1, with D perhaps matching TRBD1 (6 bases). Germline V lookup: CDR1 GTSNPN, CDR2 SVGIG (reference sequence). The CDR3 extends over 15 amino acids. The V end was cut by 4 bases, the J end by 4 bases, with 19 bases between. This CDR3 is CAWTSRDKLGTEAFF. The CDR3, as DNA: TGTGCCTGGACTTCAAGGGACAAACTGGGCACTGAAGCTTTCTTT.

The chain is built from TRBV28 and TRBJ1-5; a possible D gene is TRBD1 (6 bases). This CDR3 is 14 amino acids long. Germline V CDR1 and CDR2: MDHEN, SYDVKM. Trimming removed 6 bases from V and 4 bases from J, with 13 bases in between. CDR3 sequence reads: CASSPITGNQPQHF. The DNA of the CDR3 is TGTGCCAGCAGCCCCATAACAGGGAATCAGCCCCAGCATTTT.

The chain employs TRBV29-1 and TRBJ2-3; 8 bases fit TRBD2. CDR3 length: 17 amino acids. The J segment lost 4 bases and the V segment lost 0 bases, leaving 12 bases of the junction unmatched. The germline V gene encodes CDR1 SQVTM and CDR2 ANQGSEA. The CDR3 DNA is TGCAGCGTTGAAGATCTCGGCCAGCGGGAGATAGCAGATACGCAGTATTTT. Its translation: CSVEDLGQREIADTQYF.

The gene calls are TRBV28 and TRBJ2-3, with D possibly matching TRBD1 (6 bases). Germline V gene sequence: CDR1 MDHEN, CDR2 SYDVKM. Trimming shortened V by 7 bases and J by 4 bases, and 15 bases separated the two germline ends. This CDR3 has 14 amino acids. Here the CDR3 DNA reads TGTGCCAGCAAAAAGAGATGGGGGCCAGATACGCAGTATTTT. This gives the protein CASKKRWGPDTQYF. Combining the CDR3 with reference TRBV28 and TRBJ2-3 gives the whole variable domain DVKVTQSSRYLVKRTGEKVFLECVQDMDHENMFWYRQDPGLGLRLIYFSYDVKMKEKGDIPEGYSVSREKKERFSLILESASTNQTSMYLCASKKRWGPDTQYFGPGTRLTVL.

This clone was seen once. The rearrangement links TRBV5-1 to TRBJ2-1; TRBD2 aligns across 8 bases. The V gene end was trimmed by 7 bases and the J gene end by 3 bases; junction bases not matched to a gene: 6. CDR1 SGHRS and CDR2 YFSETQ come from the germline V gene. The length of the CDR3 is 14 residues. The CDR3 region is CASYREGHYNEQFF. As DNA, the CDR3 is TGCGCCAGCTACCGGGAGGGCCACTACAATGAGCAGTTCTTC.

This chain connects TRBV4-1 to TRBJ2-1; unclear D gene. The CDR3 extends over 14 amino acids. CDR1 is MGHRA and CDR2 is YSYEKL in the germline V gene. Deletions cut 0 bases from V and 9 bases from J, with 12 bases between. CDR3 nucleotides: TGCGCCAGCAGCCAAGATGCAGGCCTAAGTGAGCAGTTCTTC. It is translated as CASSQDAGLSEQFF.

The chain carries TRBV5-1 and TRBJ1-3, with TRBD1 matching over 7 bases. V lost 0 bases, J lost 3 bases, and 3 bases stayed unmatched. Germline values: CDR1 SGHRS, CDR2 YFSETQ. There are 15 residues in the CDR3. This chain's CDR3 is CASSLEQGNGNTIYF. CDR3 sequence (DNA): TGCGCCAGCAGCTTGGAACAGGGGAATGGAAACACCATATATTTT.

The V call is TRBV7-2, the J call TRBJ2-1; the match to TRBD2 covers 8 bases. The V segment lost 1 base and the J segment 4 bases; nucleotides outside the gene matches: 9. Germline V CDR1 and CDR2: SGHTA, FQGNSA. This CDR3 has 17 amino acids. In DNA, the CDR3 is TGTGCCAGCAGCTTAGGGGCTAGCGGGTGGTATTACAATGAGCAGTTCTTC. It codes for CASSLGASGWYYNEQFF.

The V and J genes are TRBV7-2 and TRBJ1-5, with a tentative D call TRBD1 (5 bases). CDR1 is SGHTA and CDR2 is FQGNSA in the germline V gene. The CDR3 loop spans 16 amino acids. The V and J ends lost 1 base and 4 bases respectively, with 14 bases between them. CDR3 sequence (DNA): TGTGCCAGCAGCTTAGGGGGGGGTTTAGTTAATCAGCCCCAGCATTTT. This codes for CASSLGGGLVNQPQHF. The full variable domain, rest sourced from reference TRBV7-2 and TRBJ1-5, is GAGVSQSPSNKVTEKGKDVELRCDPISGHTALYWYRQSLGQGLEFLIYFQGNSAPDKSGLPSDRFSAERTGGSVSTLTIQRTQQEDSAVYLCASSLGGGLVNQPQHFGDGTRLSIL.

The chain couples TRBV14 to TRBJ2-7; TRBD1 aligns across 7 bases. There are 12 residues in the CDR3. V shed 4 bases and J 7 bases; nucleotides not matched to a gene: 4. Germline loops: CDR1 SGHDN, CDR2 FVKESK. CDR3 protein: CASSPRGYEQYF. CDR3 coding DNA: TGTGCCAGCAGCCCCAGGGGGTATGAGCAGTACTTC.

The chain couples TRBV25-1 to TRBJ2-5, with 11 bases that match TRBD2. The CDR3 runs 17 residues. After removal of 7 bases from V and 5 bases from J, the junction contained 15 bases not matched to a gene. CDR1 is MGHDK and CDR2 is SYGVNS in the germline V gene. This chain's CDR3 is CASTPRGLAGGGETQYF. The CDR3 DNA sequence: TGTGCCAGCACTCCAAGGGGGCTAGCGGGAGGTGGGGAGACCCAGTACTTC.

The rearrangement links TRBV30 to TRBJ1-1, with D possibly being TRBD1 (5 bases). The CDR3 has 11 amino acids. Trimming removed 2 bases from V and 11 bases from J, with 12 bases in between. Germline V gene sequence: CDR1 GTSNPN, CDR2 SVGIG (reference sequence). In nucleotides, the CDR3 is TGTGCCTGGAGTCTCGGACAATTGGCTTTCTTT. Its protein product is CAWSLGQLAFF.

The genes are TRBV7-9 and TRBJ1-1; 8 nucleotides line up with TRBD1. J gave up 1 base and V 4 bases, and 5 bases lay outside the gene matches. Per the germline V gene, CDR1 is SEHNR and CDR2 is FQNEAQ (reference sequence). The CDR3 sequence is 15 residues long. CDR3 protein: CASSSTGAPNTEAFF. The CDR3 DNA sequence: TGTGCCAGCAGCTCGACAGGGGCCCCGAACACTGAAGCTTTCTTT.

The chain uses TRBV25-1 and TRBJ2-5, with D maybe TRBD1 (6 bases). The germline V and J ends were trimmed by 2 bases and 5 bases, with 12 bases remaining between them. This CDR3 has 14 amino acids. Germline CDR1 and CDR2: MGHDK and SYGVNS. CDR3 nucleotide sequence: TGTGCCAGCAGTGAACAGGGGATTAGGGAGACCCAGTACTTC. Translation: CASSEQGIRETQYF. Combining the CDR3 with reference TRBV25-1 and TRBJ2-5 gives the whole variable domain EADIYQTPRYLVIGTGKKITLECSQTMGHDKMYWYQQDPGMELHLIHYSYGVNSTEKGDLSSESTVSRIRTEHFPLTLESARPSHTSQYLCASSEQGIRETQYFGPGTRLLVL.

This chain uses TRBV6-5 with TRBJ1-6; 9 nucleotides align to TRBD1. Germline V gene data show CDR1 as MNHEY and CDR2 as SVGAGI. The CDR3 totals 15 residues. Trimming cost V 6 bases and J 10 bases; bases outside gene matches: 10. CDR3 nucleotide sequence: TGTGCCAGCAGACTCTCCGGACAGGGGTTCTCACCCCTCCACTTT. Translation: CASRLSGQGFSPLHF.

This chain joins TRBV11-2 and TRBJ2-1; D is unclear. The V end was cut by 5 bases, the J end by 13 bases, with 12 bases between. This CDR3 region has 11 residues. Germline V gives CDR1 SGHAT, CDR2 FQNNGV. The CDR3 here is CASSRGVVQFF. The CDR3 nucleotides are TGTGCCAGCAGCCGAGGAGTAGTACAGTTCTTC. Full variable domain (missing parts from reference TRBV11-2 and TRBJ2-1): EAGVAQSPRYKIIEKRQSVAFWCNPISGHATLYWYQQILGQGPKLLIQFQNNGVVDDSQLPKDRFSAERLKGVDSTLKIQPAKLEDSAVYLCASSRGVVQFFGPGTRLTVL.

This clone was counted between two and nine times. The rearrangement joins TRBV27 to TRBJ1-1, with a tentative D call TRBD1 (5 bases). Germline V gene sequence: CDR1 MNHEY, CDR2 SMNVEV (reference sequence). The V and J ends lost 6 bases and 1 base respectively, with 9 bases between them. The CDR3 sequence is 13 residues long. The DNA of the CDR3 is TGTGCCAGCAGGGGACTTAAGAACACTGAAGCTTTCTTT. Translation: CASRGLKNTEAFF.

V is TRBV10-3 and J is TRBJ1-6; D may be TRBD1 (6 bases). Trimming took 5 bases from V and 6 from J, leaving 20 bases between them. This CDR3 has 17 residues. Germline V CDR1 and CDR2: ENHRY, SYGVKD. The CDR3: CAISPTGTRKSNSPLHF. The CDR3 bases are TGTGCCATCAGTCCAACCGGGACAAGAAAAAGTAATTCACCCCTCCACTTT.

The chain joins TRBV10-2 to TRBJ2-6; 8 nucleotides line up with TRBD2. V was pared by 2 bases and J by 0 bases, with 9 bases of the junction left unmatched. This CDR3 is built from 19 residues. CDR1 is WSHSY and CDR2 is SAAADI in the germline V gene. The CDR3 DNA is TGCGCCAGCAGTGAGGGCCTCCGGGGGGGGAGCTCTGGGGCCAACGTCCTGACTTTC. It is translated as CASSEGLRGGSSGANVLTF.

This clone came up a few times. The chain recombines TRBV3-1 (or the pseudogene TRBV3-2) with TRBJ1-2, with D possibly matching TRBD1 (5 bases). V lost 0 bases and J 8 bases, leaving 13 bases between the germline ends. The CDR3 spans 14 residues. Looked up from germline, CDR1 is LGHDT and CDR2 is YNNKEL (reference sequence). The CDR3 protein is CASSQDLRRAGYTF. CDR3 DNA: TGTGCCAGCAGCCAAGATCTCCGCAGGGCCGGCTACACCTTC.

The chain joins TRBV12-5 to TRBJ2-1; the match to TRBD2 covers 9 bases. This CDR3 is 15 amino acids long. Germline trimming cut 5 bases from V and 7 bases from J; bases unmatched to any gene: 9. Germline lookup yields CDR1 LGHNT and CDR2 FRNRAP. DNA of the CDR3: TGTGCTAGTGGTATAGCGGGAGCAATTACGAATGAGCAGTTCTTC. It is translated as CASGIAGAITNEQFF.

V gene TRBV10-3 combines with J gene TRBJ1-5; 8 positions agree with TRBD1. CDR1 is ENHRY, CDR2 SYGVKD, per germline. This CDR3 has 15 amino acids. Trimming removed 8 bases from V and 0 bases from J; junction bases left unmatched: 6. As DNA, the CDR3 is TGTGCCATCTCCGAACAGGGGGATAGCAATCAGCCCCAGCATTTT. Translation gives CAISEQGDSNQPQHF.

The J gene is TRBJ1-2, the V gene TRBV18; 8 positions agree with TRBD1. Germline V gene sequence: CDR1 KGHSH, CDR2 LQKENI. V lost 4 bases, J lost 6 bases, and 4 bases stayed unmatched. The CDR3 is 13 residues long. The CDR3 DNA reads as TGTGCCAGCTCACGGGGACAGGCAGATGGCTACACCTTC. The encoded protein is CASSRGQADGYTF.

V usage is TRBV28 and J usage is TRBJ2-7; tentative D call: TRBD1 (6 bases). The ends were cut back, 3 bases at V and 5 bases at J, with 14 bases in the middle. CDR1 is MDHEN, CDR2 SYDVKM, per germline. The CDR3 sequence is 14 residues long. The CDR3 spells CASSFQGIRNEQYF. CDR3 DNA: TGTGCCAGCAGTTTTCAGGGGATAAGGAACGAGCAGTACTTC.